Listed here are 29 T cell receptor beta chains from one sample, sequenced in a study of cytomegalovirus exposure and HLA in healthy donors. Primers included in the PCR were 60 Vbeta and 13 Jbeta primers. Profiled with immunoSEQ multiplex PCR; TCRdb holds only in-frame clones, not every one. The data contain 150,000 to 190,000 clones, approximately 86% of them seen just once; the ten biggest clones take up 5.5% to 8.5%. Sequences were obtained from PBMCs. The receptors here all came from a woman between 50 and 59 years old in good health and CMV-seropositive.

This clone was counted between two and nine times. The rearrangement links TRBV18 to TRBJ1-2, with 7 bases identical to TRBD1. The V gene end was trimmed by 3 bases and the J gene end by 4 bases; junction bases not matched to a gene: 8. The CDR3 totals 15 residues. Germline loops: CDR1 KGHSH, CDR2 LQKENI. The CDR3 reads CASSPAGGGFYGYTF. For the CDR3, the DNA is TGTGCCAGCTCACCTGCGGGAGGGGGCTTCTATGGCTACACCTTC.

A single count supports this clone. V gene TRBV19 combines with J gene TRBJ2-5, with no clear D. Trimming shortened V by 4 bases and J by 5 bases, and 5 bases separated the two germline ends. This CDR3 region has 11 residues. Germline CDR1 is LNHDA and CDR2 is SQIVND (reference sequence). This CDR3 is CASSKRETQYF. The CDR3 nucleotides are TGTGCCAGTAGTAAACGGGAGACCCAGTACTTC.

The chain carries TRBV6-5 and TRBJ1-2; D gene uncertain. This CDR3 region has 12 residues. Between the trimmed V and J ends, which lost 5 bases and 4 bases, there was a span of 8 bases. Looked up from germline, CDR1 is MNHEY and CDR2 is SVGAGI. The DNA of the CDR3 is TGTGCCAGCAGTCAGCGTGGCTATGGCTACACCTTC. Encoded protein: CASSQRGYGYTF.

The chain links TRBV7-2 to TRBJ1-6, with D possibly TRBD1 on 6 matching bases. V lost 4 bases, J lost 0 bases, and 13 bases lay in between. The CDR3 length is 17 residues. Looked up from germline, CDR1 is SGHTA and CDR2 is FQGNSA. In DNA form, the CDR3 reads TGTGCCAGCAGCTGGGGGCAGGGAAGCTCCTATAATTCACCCCTCCACTTT. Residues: CASSWGQGSSYNSPLHF.

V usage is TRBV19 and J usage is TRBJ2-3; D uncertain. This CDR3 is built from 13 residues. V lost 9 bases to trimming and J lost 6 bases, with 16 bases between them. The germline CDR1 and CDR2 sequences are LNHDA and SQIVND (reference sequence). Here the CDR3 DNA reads TGTGCCAGCTATGACTGGTTTCGGGATACGCAGTATTTT. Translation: CASYDWFRDTQYF.

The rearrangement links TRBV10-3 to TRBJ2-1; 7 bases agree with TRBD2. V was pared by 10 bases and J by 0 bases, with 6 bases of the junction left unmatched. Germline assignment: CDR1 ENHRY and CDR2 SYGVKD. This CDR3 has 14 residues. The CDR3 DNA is TGTGCCACCCAACTAGCGAACTCCTACAATGAGCAGTTCTTC. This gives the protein CATQLANSYNEQFF.

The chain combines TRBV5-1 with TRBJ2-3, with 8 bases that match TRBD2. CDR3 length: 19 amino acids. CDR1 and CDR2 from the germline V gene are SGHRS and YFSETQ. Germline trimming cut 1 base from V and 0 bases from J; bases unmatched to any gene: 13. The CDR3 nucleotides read TGCGCCAGCAGCTTGTTCCCCGGTACGGGGGGGGGAAGCACAGATACGCAGTATTTT. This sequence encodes CASSLFPGTGGGSTDTQYF.

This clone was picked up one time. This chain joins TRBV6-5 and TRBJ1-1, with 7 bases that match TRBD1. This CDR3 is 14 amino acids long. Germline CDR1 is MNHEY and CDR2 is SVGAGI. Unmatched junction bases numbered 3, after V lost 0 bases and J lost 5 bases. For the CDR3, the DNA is TGTGCCAGCAGTTACTCGGTCAGGGGGACTGAAGCTTTCTTT. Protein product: CASSYSVRGTEAFF.

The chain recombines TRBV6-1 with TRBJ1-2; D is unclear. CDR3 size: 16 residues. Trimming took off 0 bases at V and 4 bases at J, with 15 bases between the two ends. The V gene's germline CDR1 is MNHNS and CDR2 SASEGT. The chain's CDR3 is CASSEATRVGGYGYTF. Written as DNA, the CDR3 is TGTGCCAGCAGTGAAGCGACGAGGGTGGGCGGCTATGGCTACACCTTC.

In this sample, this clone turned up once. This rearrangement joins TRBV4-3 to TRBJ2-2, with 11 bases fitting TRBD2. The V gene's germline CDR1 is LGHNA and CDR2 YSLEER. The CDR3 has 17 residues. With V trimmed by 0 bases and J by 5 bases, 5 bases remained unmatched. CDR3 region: CASSQEGIAGGTGELFF. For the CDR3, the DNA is TGCGCCAGCAGCCAAGAGGGGATAGCGGGGGGGACCGGGGAGCTGTTTTTT.

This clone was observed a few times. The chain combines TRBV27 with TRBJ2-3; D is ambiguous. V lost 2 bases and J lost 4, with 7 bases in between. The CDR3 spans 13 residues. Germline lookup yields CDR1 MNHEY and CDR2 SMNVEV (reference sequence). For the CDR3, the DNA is TGTGCCAGCAGTTTACAGTTACCAGATACGCAGTATTTT. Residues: CASSLQLPDTQYF.

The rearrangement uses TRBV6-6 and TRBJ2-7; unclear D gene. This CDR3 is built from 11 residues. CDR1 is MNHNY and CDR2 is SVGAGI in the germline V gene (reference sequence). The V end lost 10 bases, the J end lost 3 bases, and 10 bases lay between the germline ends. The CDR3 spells CAIRRDYEQYF. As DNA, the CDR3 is TGTGCCATACGAAGAGACTACGAGCAGTACTTC.

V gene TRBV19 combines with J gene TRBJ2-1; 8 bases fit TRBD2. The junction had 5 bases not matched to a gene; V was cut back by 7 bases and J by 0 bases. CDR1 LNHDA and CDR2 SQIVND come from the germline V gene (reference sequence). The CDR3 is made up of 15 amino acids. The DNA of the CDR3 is TGTGCCAGTAAAACTAGCGGTAGCTCCTACAATGAGCAGTTCTTC. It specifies CASKTSGSSYNEQFF.

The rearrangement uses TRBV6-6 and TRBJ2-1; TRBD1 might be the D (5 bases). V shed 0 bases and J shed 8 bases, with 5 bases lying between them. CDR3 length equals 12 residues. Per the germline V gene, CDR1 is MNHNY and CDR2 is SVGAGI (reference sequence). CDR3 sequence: CASSYSGDEQFF. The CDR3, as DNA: TGTGCCAGCAGTTACTCAGGGGATGAGCAGTTCTTC.

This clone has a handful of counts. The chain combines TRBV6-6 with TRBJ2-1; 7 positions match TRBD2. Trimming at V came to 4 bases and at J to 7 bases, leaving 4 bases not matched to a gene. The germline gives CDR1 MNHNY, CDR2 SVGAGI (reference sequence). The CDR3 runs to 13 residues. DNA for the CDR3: TGTGCCAGCAGTTTCGGGGGGTTTAATGAGCAGTTCTTC. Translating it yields CASSFGGFNEQFF.

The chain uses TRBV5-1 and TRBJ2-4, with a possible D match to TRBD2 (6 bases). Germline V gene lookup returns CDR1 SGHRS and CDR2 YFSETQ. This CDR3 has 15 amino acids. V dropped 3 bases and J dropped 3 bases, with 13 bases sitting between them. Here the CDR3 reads CASSSGVMDKNIQYF. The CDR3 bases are TGCGCCAGCAGCTCGGGGGTCATGGACAAAAACATTCAGTACTTC.

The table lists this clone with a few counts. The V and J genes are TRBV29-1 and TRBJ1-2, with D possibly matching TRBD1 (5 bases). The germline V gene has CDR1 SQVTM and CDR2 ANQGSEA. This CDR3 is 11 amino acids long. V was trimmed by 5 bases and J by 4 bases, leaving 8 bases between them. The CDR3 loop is CSVYDSYGYTF. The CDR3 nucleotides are TGCAGCGTTTATGACAGCTATGGCTACACCTTC.

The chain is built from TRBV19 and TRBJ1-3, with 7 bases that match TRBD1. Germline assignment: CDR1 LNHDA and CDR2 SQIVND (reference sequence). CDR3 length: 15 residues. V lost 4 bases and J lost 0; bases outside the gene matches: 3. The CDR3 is CASSTDRSSGNTIYF. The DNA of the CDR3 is TGTGCCAGTAGTACGGACAGGTCCTCTGGAAACACCATATATTTT.

The CDR3 DNA reads as TGTGCCAGTAGCCCGTCGGTGCGTACGCAGTATTTT. This translates into CASSPSVRTQYF. The chain recombines TRBV19 with TRBJ2-3; D not resolved. This CDR3 region has 12 residues. Trimming took 6 bases from V and 8 from J, leaving 12 bases between them. The germline gives CDR1 LNHDA, CDR2 SQIVND (reference sequence).

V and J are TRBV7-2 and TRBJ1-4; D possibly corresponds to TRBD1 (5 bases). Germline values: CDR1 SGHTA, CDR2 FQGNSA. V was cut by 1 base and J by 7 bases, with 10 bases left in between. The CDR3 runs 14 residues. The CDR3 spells CASSLGGLGEKLFF. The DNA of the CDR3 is TGTGCCAGCAGCTTAGGGGGACTTGGTGAAAAACTGTTTTTT.

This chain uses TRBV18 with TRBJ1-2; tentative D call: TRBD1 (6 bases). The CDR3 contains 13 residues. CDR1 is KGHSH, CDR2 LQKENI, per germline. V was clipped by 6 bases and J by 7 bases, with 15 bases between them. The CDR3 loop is CASSADRGSGYTF. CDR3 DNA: TGTGCCAGCTCGGCGGACAGAGGCAGTGGCTACACCTTC. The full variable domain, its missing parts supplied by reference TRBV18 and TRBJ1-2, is NAGVMQNPRHLVRRRGQEARLRCSPMKGHSHVYWYRQLPEEGLKFMVYLQKENIIDESGMPKERFSAEFPKEGPSILRIQQVVRGDSAAYFCASSADRGSGYTFGSGTRLTVV.

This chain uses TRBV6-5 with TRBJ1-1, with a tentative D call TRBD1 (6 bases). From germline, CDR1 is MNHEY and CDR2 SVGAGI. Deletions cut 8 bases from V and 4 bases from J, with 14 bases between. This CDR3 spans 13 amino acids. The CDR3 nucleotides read TGTGCCAGCCACGAGGGGGGGGGCACTGAAGCTTTCTTT. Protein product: CASHEGGGTEAFF.

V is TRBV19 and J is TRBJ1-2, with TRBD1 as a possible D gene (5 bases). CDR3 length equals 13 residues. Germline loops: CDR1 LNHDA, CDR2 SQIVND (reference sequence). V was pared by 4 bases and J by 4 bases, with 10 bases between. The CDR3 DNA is TGTGCCAGTAGTACAGGGTCATCCTATGGCTACACCTTC. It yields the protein CASSTGSSYGYTF.

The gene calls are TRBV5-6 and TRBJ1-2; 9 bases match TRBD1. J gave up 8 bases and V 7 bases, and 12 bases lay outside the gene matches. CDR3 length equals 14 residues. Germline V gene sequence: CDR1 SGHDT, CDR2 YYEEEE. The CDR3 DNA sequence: TGTGCCAGCTGTCCCGGGACAGGGTTTAACGGCTACACCTTC. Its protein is CASCPGTGFNGYTF.

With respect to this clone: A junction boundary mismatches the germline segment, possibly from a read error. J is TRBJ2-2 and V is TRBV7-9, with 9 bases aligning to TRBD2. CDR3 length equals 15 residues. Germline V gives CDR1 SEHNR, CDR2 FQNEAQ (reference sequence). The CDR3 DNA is TGTTCCAGCAGCTTAGCGAGCGGGGGGACCGGGGAGCTGTTTTTT. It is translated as CSSSLASGGTGELFF.

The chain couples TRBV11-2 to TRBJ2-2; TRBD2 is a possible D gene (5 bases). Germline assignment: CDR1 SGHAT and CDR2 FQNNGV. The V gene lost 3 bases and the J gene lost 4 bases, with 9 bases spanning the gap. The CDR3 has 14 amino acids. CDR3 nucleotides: TGTGCCAGCAGCTTCGGGGAATTCACCGGGGAGCTGTTTTTT. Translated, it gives CASSFGEFTGELFF.

The CDR3 bases are TGTGCCAGCTCACCACCGGGACTCTATGGCTACACCTTC. Translating gives CASSPPGLYGYTF. The J gene is TRBJ1-2, the V gene TRBV18, with a possible D match to TRBD1 (5 bases). The CDR3 is 13 residues long. Germline V gene lookup returns CDR1 KGHSH and CDR2 LQKENI. With 0 bases removed from V and 4 bases from J, the gap between germline ends came to 6 bases.

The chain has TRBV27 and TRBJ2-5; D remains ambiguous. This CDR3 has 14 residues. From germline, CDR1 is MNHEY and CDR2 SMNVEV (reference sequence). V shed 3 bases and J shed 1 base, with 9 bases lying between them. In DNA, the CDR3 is TGTGCCAGCAGTTTTGTGGCCAGCCAAGAGACCCAGTACTTC. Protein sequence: CASSFVASQETQYF.

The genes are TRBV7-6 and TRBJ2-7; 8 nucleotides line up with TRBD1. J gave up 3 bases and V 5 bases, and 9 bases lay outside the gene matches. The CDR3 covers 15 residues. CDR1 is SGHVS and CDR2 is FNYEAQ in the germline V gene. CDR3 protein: CASSLGQGMNYEQYF. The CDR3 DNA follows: TGTGCCAGCAGCCTCGGACAGGGTATGAACTACGAGCAGTACTTC.